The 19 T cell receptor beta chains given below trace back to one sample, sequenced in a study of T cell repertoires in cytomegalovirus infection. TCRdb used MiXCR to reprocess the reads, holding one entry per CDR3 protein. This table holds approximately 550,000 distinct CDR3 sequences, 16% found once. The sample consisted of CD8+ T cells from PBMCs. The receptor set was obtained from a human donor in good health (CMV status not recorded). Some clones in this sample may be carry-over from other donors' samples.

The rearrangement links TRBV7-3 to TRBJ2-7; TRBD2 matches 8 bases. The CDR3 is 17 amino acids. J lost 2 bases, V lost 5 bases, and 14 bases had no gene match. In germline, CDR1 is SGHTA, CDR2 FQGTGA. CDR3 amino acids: CASSPRAVAGKTYEQYF. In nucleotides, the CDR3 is TGTGCCAGCAGCCCCCGGGCTGTAGCGGGGAAAACCTACGAGCAGTACTTC.

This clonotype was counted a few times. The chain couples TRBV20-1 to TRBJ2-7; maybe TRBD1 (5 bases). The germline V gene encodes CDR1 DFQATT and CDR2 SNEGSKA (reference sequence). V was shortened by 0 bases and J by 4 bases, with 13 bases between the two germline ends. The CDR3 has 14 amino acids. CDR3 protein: CSARDKKGMYEQYF. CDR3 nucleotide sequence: TGCAGTGCTAGAGATAAAAAGGGGATGTACGAGCAGTACTTC.

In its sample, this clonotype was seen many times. The CDR3 DNA sequence: TGTGCCAGCAGCTCCGACAGGGGTGCCGGGGAGCTGTTTTTT. Translated, it gives CASSSDRGAGELFF. The rearrangement joins TRBV7-6 to TRBJ2-2, with 8 bases that match TRBD1. Germline V gene data show CDR1 as SGHVS and CDR2 as FNYEAQ. The V and J ends lost 4 bases and 6 bases, in that order; junction bases with no gene match: 4. The CDR3 runs 14 residues.

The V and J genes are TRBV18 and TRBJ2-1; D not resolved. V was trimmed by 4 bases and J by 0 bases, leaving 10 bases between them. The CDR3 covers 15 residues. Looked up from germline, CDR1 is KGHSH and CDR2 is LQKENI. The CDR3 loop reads CASSLTQDSYNEQFF. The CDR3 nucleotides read TGTGCCAGCTCACTAACCCAGGACTCCTACAATGAGCAGTTCTTC. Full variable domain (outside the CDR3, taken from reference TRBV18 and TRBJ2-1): NAGVMQNPRHLVRRRGQEARLRCSPMKGHSHVYWYRQLPEEGLKFMVYLQKENIIDESGMPKERFSAEFPKEGPSILRIQQVVRGDSAAYFCASSLTQDSYNEQFFGPGTRLTVL.

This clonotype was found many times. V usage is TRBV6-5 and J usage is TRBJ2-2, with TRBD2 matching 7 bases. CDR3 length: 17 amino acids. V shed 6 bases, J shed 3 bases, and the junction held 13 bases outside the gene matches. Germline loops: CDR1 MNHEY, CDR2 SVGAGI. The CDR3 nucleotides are TGTGCCAGCAGCCCCTACCCCGGGGGGAGAGACACCGGGGAGCTGTTTTTT. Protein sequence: CASSPYPGGRDTGELFF.

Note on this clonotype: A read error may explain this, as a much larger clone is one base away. The CDR3 protein is CAISLGLGRYNEQFF. CDR3 in DNA: TGTGCCATCAGTTTAGGCTTAGGCAGATACAATGAGCAGTTCTTC. The genes are TRBV28 and TRBJ2-1; D is unresolved. Germline CDR1 and CDR2: MDHEN and SYDVKM. The CDR3 totals 15 residues.

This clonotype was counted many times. The CDR3 here is CASSLGLAGAVSYNEQFF. DNA of the CDR3: TGTGCCAGCAGCTTGGGACTAGCGGGGGCAGTCTCCTACAATGAGCAGTTCTTC. The genes are TRBV7-8 and TRBJ2-1, with 14 bases identical to TRBD2. V lost 3 bases to trimming and J lost 0 bases; unmatched junction nucleotides: 4. Germline CDR1 SGHVS, CDR2 FQNEAQ. There are 18 residues in the CDR3. Complete variable domain (other parts from reference TRBV7-8 and TRBJ2-1): GAGVSQSPRYKVAKRGQDVALRCDPISGHVSLFWYQQALGQGPEFLTYFQNEAQLDKSGLPSDRFFAERPEGSVSTLKIQRTQQEDSAVYLCASSLGLAGAVSYNEQFFGPGTRLTVL.

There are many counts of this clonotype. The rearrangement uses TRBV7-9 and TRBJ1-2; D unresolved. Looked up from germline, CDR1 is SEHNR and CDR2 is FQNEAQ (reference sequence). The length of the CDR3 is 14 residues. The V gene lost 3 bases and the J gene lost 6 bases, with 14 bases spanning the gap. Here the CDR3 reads CASSFKGYLNGYTF. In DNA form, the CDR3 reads TGTGCCAGCAGCTTTAAGGGATATCTGAATGGCTACACCTTC.

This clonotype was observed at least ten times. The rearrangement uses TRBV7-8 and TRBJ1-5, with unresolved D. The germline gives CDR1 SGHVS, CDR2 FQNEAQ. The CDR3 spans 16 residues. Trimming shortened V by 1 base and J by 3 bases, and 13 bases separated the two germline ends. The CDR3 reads CASSLVAGEVNQPQHF. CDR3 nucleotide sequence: TGTGCCAGCAGCTTAGTGGCGGGAGAGGTCAATCAGCCCCAGCATTTT. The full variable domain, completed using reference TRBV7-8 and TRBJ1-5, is GAGVSQSPRYKVAKRGQDVALRCDPISGHVSLFWYQQALGQGPEFLTYFQNEAQLDKSGLPSDRFFAERPEGSVSTLKIQRTQQEDSAVYLCASSLVAGEVNQPQHFGDGTRLSIL.

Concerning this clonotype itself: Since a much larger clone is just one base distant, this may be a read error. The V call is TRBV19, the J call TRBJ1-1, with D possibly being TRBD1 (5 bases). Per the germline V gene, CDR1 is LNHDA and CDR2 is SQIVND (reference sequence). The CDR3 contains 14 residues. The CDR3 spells CASSMTGLGTGAFF. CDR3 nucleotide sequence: TGTGCCAGTAGTATGACGGGGTTGGGGACTGGAGCTTTCTTT.

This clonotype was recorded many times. The CDR3, as DNA: TGTGCCAGCAGCCGAGGGGGACTAGCGGGAGAGGATGAGCAGTTCTTC. Its protein product is CASSRGGLAGEDEQFF. This chain connects TRBV11-3 to TRBJ2-1; 14 nucleotides match TRBD2. This CDR3 has 16 amino acids. CDR1 and CDR2 from the germline V gene are SGHNT and YENEEA. Trimming took 5 bases from V and 8 from J; bases not matched to a gene: 8.

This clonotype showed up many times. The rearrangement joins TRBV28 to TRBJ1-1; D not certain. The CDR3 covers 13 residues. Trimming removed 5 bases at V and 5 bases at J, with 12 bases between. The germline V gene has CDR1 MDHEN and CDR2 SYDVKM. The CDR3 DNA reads TGTGCCAGCAGTCACACCTTAGGGACTGAAGCTTTCTTT. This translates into CASSHTLGTEAFF.

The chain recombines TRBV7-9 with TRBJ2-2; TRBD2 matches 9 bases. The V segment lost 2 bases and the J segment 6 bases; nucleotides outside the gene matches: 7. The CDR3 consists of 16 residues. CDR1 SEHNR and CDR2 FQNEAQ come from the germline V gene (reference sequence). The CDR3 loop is CASSLTAGGPPGELFF. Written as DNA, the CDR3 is TGTGCCAGCAGCTTAACGGCGGGGGGGCCTCCCGGGGAGCTGTTTTTT.

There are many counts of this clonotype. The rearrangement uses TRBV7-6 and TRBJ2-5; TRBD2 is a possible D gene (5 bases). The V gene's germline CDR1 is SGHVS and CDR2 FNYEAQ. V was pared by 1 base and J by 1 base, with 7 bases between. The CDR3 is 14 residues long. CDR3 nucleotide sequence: TGTGCCAGCAGCTTAGGGACTCGCCAAGAGACCCAGTACTTC. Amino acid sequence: CASSLGTRQETQYF.

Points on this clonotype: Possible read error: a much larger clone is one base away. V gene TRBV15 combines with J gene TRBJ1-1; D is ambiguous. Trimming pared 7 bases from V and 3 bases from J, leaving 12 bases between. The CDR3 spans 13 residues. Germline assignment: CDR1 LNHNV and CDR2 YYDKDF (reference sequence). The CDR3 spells CATMQELYTEAFF. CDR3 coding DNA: TGTGCCACCATGCAGGAGCTATACACTGAAGCTTTCTTT.

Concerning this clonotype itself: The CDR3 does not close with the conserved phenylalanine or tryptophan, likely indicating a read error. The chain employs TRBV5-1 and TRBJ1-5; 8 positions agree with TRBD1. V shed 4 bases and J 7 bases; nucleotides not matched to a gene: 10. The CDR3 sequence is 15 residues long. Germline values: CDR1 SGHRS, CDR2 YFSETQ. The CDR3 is CASSPRTGQGQPQHL. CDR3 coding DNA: TGCGCCAGCAGCCCGCGGACAGGGCAAGGGCAGCCCCAGCATCTT.

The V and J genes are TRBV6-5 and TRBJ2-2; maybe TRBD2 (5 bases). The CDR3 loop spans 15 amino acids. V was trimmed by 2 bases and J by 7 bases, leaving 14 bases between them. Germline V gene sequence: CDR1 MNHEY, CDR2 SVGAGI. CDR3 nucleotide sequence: TGTGCCAGCAGTTACCGAGAACGGGGTCGCGGGGAGCTGTTTTTT. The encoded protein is CASSYRERGRGELFF.

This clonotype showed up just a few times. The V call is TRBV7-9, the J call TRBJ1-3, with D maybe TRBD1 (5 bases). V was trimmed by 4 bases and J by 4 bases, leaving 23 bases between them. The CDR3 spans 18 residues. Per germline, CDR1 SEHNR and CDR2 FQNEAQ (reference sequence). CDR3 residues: CASSSTRKAGWFGNTIYF. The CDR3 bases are TGTGCCAGCAGCTCCACCCGAAAAGCAGGGTGGTTCGGAAACACCATATATTTT.

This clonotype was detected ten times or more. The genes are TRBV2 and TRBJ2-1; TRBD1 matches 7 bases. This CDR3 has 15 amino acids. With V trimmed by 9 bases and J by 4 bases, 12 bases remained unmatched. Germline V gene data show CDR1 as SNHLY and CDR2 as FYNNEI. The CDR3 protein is CARNDRVNEYNEQFF. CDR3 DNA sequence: TGTGCCAGAAACGACAGGGTCAATGAATACAATGAGCAGTTCTTC. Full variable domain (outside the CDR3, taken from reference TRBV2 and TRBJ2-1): EPEVTQTPSHQVTQMGQEVILRCVPISNHLYFYWYRQILGQKVEFLVSFYNNEISEKSEIFDDQFSVERPDGSNFTLKIRSTKLEDSAMYFCARNDRVNEYNEQFFGPGTRLTVL.